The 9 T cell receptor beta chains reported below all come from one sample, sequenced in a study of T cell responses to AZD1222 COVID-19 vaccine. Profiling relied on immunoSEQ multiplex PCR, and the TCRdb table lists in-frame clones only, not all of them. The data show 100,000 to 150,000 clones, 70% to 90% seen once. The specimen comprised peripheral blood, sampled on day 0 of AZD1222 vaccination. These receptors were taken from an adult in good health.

The CDR3 loop is CASSPTAASSGNTIYF. CDR3 in DNA: TGTGCCAGCAGCCCTACCGCGGCTAGCTCTGGAAACACCATATATTTT. The chain recombines TRBV3-1 (or the pseudogene TRBV3-2) with TRBJ1-3; no definite D call. Trimming stripped 4 bases from V and 0 bases from J, with 13 bases between. The CDR3 has 16 amino acids. Germline V CDR1 and CDR2: LGHDT, YNNKEL (reference sequence).

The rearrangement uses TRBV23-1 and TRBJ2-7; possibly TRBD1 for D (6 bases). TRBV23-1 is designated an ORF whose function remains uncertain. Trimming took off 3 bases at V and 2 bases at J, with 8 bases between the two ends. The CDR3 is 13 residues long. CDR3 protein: CASSQTGAYEQYF. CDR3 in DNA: TGCGCCAGCAGTCAGACAGGTGCCTACGAGCAGTACTTC.

In DNA, the CDR3 is TGTGCCAGCAGCTCCTCAGGGACAGGTGATCTGGTAGGGTACTTC. Its protein is CASSSSGTGDLVGYF. The rearrangement links TRBV11-2 to TRBJ2-7; 8 bases map to TRBD1. Germline values: CDR1 SGHAT, CDR2 FQNNGV. The CDR3 runs to 15 residues. V shed 4 bases, J shed 12 bases, and the junction held 17 bases outside the gene matches.

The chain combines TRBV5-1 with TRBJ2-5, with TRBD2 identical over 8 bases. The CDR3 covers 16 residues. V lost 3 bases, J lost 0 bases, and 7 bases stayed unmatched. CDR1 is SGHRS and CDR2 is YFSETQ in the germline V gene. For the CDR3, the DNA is TGCGCCAGCAGCTGGCGACTAGCGTCCTACCAAGAGACCCAGTACTTC. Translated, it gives CASSWRLASYQETQYF.

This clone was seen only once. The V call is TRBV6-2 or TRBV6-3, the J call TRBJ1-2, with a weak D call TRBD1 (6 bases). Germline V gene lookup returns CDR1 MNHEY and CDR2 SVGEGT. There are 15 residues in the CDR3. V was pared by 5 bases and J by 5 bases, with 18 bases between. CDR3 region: CASSQETGAKYGYTF. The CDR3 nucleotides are TGTGCCAGCAGTCAAGAAACGGGGGCGAAATATGGCTACACCTTC.

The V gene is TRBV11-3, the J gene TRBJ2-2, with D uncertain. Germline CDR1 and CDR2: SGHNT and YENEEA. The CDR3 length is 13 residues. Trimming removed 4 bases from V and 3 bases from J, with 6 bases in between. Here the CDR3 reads CASSSKDTGELFF. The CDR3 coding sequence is TGTGCCAGCAGCTCCAAAGACACCGGGGAGCTGTTTTTT.

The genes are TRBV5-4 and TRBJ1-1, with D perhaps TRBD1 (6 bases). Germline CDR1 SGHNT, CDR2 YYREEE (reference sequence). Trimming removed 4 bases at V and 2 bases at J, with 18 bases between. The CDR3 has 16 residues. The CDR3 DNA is TGTGCCAGCAGCCCGGGAGGGATAGGGGGTAACACTGAAGCTTTCTTT. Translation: CASSPGGIGGNTEAFF.

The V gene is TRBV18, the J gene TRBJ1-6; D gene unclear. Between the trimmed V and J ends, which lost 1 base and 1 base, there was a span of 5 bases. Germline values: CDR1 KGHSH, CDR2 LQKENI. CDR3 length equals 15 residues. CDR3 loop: CASSPQGSYNSPLHF. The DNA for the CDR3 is TGTGCCAGCTCACCACAGGGTTCCTATAATTCACCCCTCCACTTT.

CDR3 in DNA: TGTGCCAGTAGTGCTCGACAGGGGGACGTTGGGACCCAGTACTTC. It is translated as CASSARQGDVGTQYF. This chain joins TRBV19 and TRBJ2-5, with TRBD1 identical over 9 bases. Trimming cost V 5 bases and J 7 bases; bases outside gene matches: 11. Germline V gene sequence: CDR1 LNHDA, CDR2 SQIVND (reference sequence). The CDR3 covers 15 residues.